This T cell receptor beta chain was observed in a study of blood T cell repertoires in COVID-19. Study details: Sources were T cells, B-cell-depleted T cells, or PBMCs; the material itself was cDNA or gDNA.

The count of this clone is one. Libraries were prepared by immunoSEQ multiplex PCR; TCRdb keeps only in-frame clonotypes and omits some of them. Among approximately 140,000 clones, 84% were seen once, and the ten largest hold 2.2%. This CDR3 region has 15 residues. V shed 5 bases, J shed 2 bases, and the junction held 2 bases outside the gene matches. From germline, CDR1 is SGHTA and CDR2 FQGTGA. This receptor was identified in a man aged 65 to 85 with acute or convalescent COVID-19. The V and J genes are TRBV7-3 and TRBJ2-1; TRBD2 matches 11 bases. Material for sequencing was peripheral blood. This CDR3 is CASSVAGGTYNEQFF. CDR3 DNA: TGTGCCAGCAGCGTAGCGGGGGGGACCTACAATGAGCAGTTCTTC.